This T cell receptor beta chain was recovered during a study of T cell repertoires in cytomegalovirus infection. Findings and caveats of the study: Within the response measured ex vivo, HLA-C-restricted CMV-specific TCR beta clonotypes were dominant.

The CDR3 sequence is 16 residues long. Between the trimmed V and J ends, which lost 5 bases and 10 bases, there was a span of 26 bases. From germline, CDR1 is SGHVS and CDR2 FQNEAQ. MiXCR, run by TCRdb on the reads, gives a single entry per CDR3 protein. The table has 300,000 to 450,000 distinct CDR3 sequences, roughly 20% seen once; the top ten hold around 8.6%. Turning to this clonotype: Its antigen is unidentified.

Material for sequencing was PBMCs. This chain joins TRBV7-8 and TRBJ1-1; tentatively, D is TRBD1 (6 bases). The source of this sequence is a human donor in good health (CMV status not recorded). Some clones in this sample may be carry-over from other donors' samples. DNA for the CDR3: TGTGCCAGCAGCCATCAGCGATATTCAGGGGACCGCGGAGCTTTCTTT. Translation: CASSHQRYSGDRGAFF.